The 17 T cell receptor beta chains reported below all come from one sample, sequenced in a study of blood T cells in healthy people across ages. A second PCR of 7 to 11 cycles used a sample-barcoded 5' primer and a J-beta primer mix. TCRdb redid the calling of the 5' RACE reads with MiXCR, one entry per CDR3 protein. The table shows more than 650,000 distinct CDR3 sequences, with approximately 55% occurring only once. Sequencing was performed on blood. These receptors all stem from an elderly man in good health.

The CDR3 DNA follows: TGTGCCAGCAGTTACTCGGGAGGGGGAGGCCAAGAGACCCAGTACTTC. It encodes CASSYSGGGGQETQYF. V is TRBV6-5 and J is TRBJ2-5; a weak D match, TRBD2 (7 bases). This CDR3 is 16 amino acids long. Germline V CDR1 and CDR2: MNHEY, SVGAGI. V lost 0 bases, J lost 1 base, and 12 bases lay in between.

This chain connects TRBV4-2 to TRBJ2-7, with TRBD2 matching over 8 bases. This CDR3 spans 15 amino acids. With V trimmed by 2 bases and J by 4 bases, 7 bases remained unmatched. Germline V gene data show CDR1 as LGHNA and CDR2 as YNFKEQ. In nucleotides, the CDR3 is TGTGCCAGCAGCCAATCGACTAGCGAGACTTACGAGCAGTACTTC. Its translation is CASSQSTSETYEQYF.

This clonotype was recorded only once. The J gene is TRBJ2-7, the V gene TRBV6-1; 9 positions agree with TRBD2. With V trimmed by 0 bases and J by 5 bases, 5 bases remained unmatched. In germline, CDR1 is MNHNS, CDR2 SASEGT. The CDR3 runs 15 residues. CDR3 bases: TGTGCCAGCAGTGAAGCGGGACTAGCCCTAGACGAGCAGTACTTC. As protein: CASSEAGLALDEQYF.

In this sample, this clonotype turned up a few times. The V and J genes are TRBV3-1 and TRBJ2-2; weak D call: TRBD1 (5 bases). Germline V gives CDR1 LGHDT, CDR2 YNNKEL (reference sequence). V was clipped by 2 bases and J by 4 bases, with 5 bases between them. This CDR3 is built from 13 residues. CDR3 sequence (DNA): TGTGCCAGCAGCCAACAGGGCACCGGGGAGCTGTTTTTT. Its protein product is CASSQQGTGELFF.

The rearrangement joins TRBV7-2 to TRBJ2-2; a weak D match, TRBD1 (6 bases). The CDR3 consists of 14 residues. The germline CDR1 and CDR2 sequences are SGHTA and FQGNSA. With 5 bases removed from V and 4 bases from J, the gap between germline ends came to 11 bases. The CDR3 nucleotides read TGTGCCAGCAGCCGAGGGGGATTCACCGGGGAGCTGTTTTTT. Protein product: CASSRGGFTGELFF.

The CDR3 region has the DNA TGTGCCAGCAGAGTGCGACAGGAAACGCCCCACTCCGGCTACACCTTC. As protein: CASRVRQETPHSGYTF. J is TRBJ1-2 and V is TRBV2, with D possibly being TRBD1 (6 bases). Trimming stripped 6 bases from V and 8 bases from J, with 25 bases between. The germline V gene encodes CDR1 SNHLY and CDR2 FYNNEI. The CDR3 length is 16 residues.

The chain has TRBV29-1 and TRBJ2-2, with no clear D. The V end was cut by 3 bases, the J end by 7 bases, with 12 bases between. This CDR3 is built from 13 residues. Germline V gene sequence: CDR1 SQVTM, CDR2 ANQGSEA. The CDR3 DNA is TGCAGCGTTGATCGGGTCGTCGGCGGGGAGCTGTTTTTT. This sequence encodes CSVDRVVGGELFF.

Details on this clonotype: Mismatch with germline at one junction end may stem from a read error. The V and J genes are TRBV4-2 and TRBJ2-3, with 8 bases lining up with TRBD2. Germline CDR1 reads LGHNA; CDR2 reads YNFKEQ. This CDR3 is built from 18 residues. CDR3 sequence (DNA): TGTGCCAGCAGTCAAGGGGGAGGCGGGGGGAACTACGGAGATACGCAGTATTTT. Translation gives CASSQGGGGGNYGDTQYF.

This clonotype was detected only once. The gene calls are TRBV20-1 and TRBJ2-1; TRBD1 is a possible D gene (5 bases). CDR3 length equals 15 residues. The V end was cut by 4 bases, the J end by 0 bases, with 13 bases between. From germline, CDR1 is DFQATT and CDR2 SNEGSKA (reference sequence). CDR3 in DNA: TGCAGTGCTATTCTAAAGGGGTTCTCCTACAATGAGCAGTTCTTC. Protein product: CSAILKGFSYNEQFF.

The J gene is TRBJ2-1, the V gene TRBV6-6; 13 nucleotides agree with TRBD2. The CDR3 contains 16 residues. Trimming at V came to 2 bases and at J to 9 bases, leaving 7 bases not matched to a gene. Germline assignment: CDR1 MNHNY and CDR2 SVGAGI (reference sequence). As DNA, the CDR3 is TGTGCCAGCAGTTACGACGGGACTAGCGGGAAAGTTGAGCAGTTCTTC. Its translation: CASSYDGTSGKVEQFF.

The V call is TRBV5-1, the J call TRBJ2-7, with 9 positions matching TRBD2. Germline V gene lookup returns CDR1 SGHRS and CDR2 YFSETQ. V gave up 0 bases and J gave up 7 bases; unmatched junction bases: 11. The CDR3 is 16 residues long. CDR3 loop: CASSLAVGTSRVEQYF. The CDR3 coding sequence is TGCGCCAGCAGCTTGGCCGTGGGGACTAGCCGGGTTGAGCAGTACTTC.

The V gene is TRBV11-2, the J gene TRBJ2-1; 7 bases align to TRBD2. Germline lookup yields CDR1 SGHAT and CDR2 FQNNGV. The CDR3 is 15 residues long. The V segment lost 1 base and the J segment 7 bases; nucleotides outside the gene matches: 7. This chain's CDR3 is CASSLGLAVGNEQFF. The CDR3 nucleotides read TGTGCCAGCAGCTTAGGACTAGCTGTAGGGAATGAGCAGTTCTTC. Filled out from reference TRBV11-2 and TRBJ2-1, the complete variable domain reads EAGVAQSPRYKIIEKRQSVAFWCNPISGHATLYWYQQILGQGPKLLIQFQNNGVVDDSQLPKDRFSAERLKGVDSTLKIQPAKLEDSAVYLCASSLGLAVGNEQFFGPGTRLTVL.

V usage is TRBV3-1 and J usage is TRBJ2-1; a possible D gene is TRBD2 (5 bases). The CDR3 contains 15 residues. Looked up from germline, CDR1 is LGHDT and CDR2 is YNNKEL (reference sequence). The V and J ends lost 3 bases and 9 bases respectively, with 18 bases between them. The chain's CDR3 is CASSHSDGEGSEQFF. DNA of the CDR3: TGTGCCAGCAGCCACTCGGACGGGGAAGGTAGTGAGCAGTTCTTC.

The chain is built from TRBV6-2 or TRBV6-3 and TRBJ2-1; perhaps TRBD1 as D (5 bases). The CDR3 runs 15 residues. From germline, CDR1 is MNHEY and CDR2 SVGEGT. V lost 6 bases and J 4 bases, leaving 16 bases between the germline ends. Here the CDR3 reads CASRLHKGRYNEQFF. CDR3 bases: TGTGCCAGCAGACTACATAAGGGGCGGTACAATGAGCAGTTCTTC.

This clonotype was detected a few times. This sequence joins TRBV7-2 and TRBJ2-7; D is possibly TRBD1 (5 bases). CDR1 and CDR2 from the germline V gene are SGHTA and FQGNSA. The CDR3 is 14 amino acids. Trimming stripped 3 bases from V and 2 bases from J, with 11 bases between. The CDR3 spells CASSFGQGPYEQYF. CDR3 nucleotide sequence: TGTGCCAGCAGCTTCGGTCAGGGCCCCTACGAGCAGTACTTC.

Written as DNA, the CDR3 is TGTGCCAGCAAGGTTTCAGGATTCTCCTACGAGCAGTACTTC. This sequence encodes CASKVSGFSYEQYF. This chain joins TRBV2 and TRBJ2-7; the D is unclear. CDR3 length: 14 amino acids. Per the germline V gene, CDR1 is SNHLY and CDR2 is FYNNEI. The V end lost 7 bases, the J end lost 0 bases, and 13 bases lay between the germline ends.

This sequence joins TRBV20-1 and TRBJ1-2; D call uncertain. Trimming removed 3 bases at V and 4 bases at J, with 15 bases between. Germline V gene data show CDR1 as DFQATT and CDR2 as SNEGSKA (reference sequence). This CDR3 region has 14 residues. The CDR3 DNA sequence: TGCAGTGCTAGGGCAGGAGGTATTAGCTATGGCTACACCTTC. It codes for CSARAGGISYGYTF.